Following are 23 T cell receptor beta chains from one sample sequenced in a study of regulatory T cells in long-lasting Graves disease. According to the study, TCR beta libraries were built with iRepertoire HTBI primers and CDR3-region Arm-PCR. TCRdb re-called the multiplex PCR reads with MiXCR, one entry per CDR3 protein. The repertoire holds over 450,000 distinct CDR3 sequences, around 11% seen once, with almost 9% in the top ten. The time point denotes: newly diagnosed GD, antithyroid drugs for less than 3 months. The TCR library was made from RNA that had been extracted from PBMCs in TRIzol. The same data also went into a second study, on T cells in Graves' hyperthyroidism and ophthalmopathy.

The sequencing used peripheral blood mononuclear cells (PBMCs), collected at new diagnosis, from a patient treated with antithyroid drugs. Source of these receptors: a woman in her twenties or thirties with Graves disease.

Ten or more counts support this clonotype. CDR3 region: CASSYRESLDGYTF. In DNA form, the CDR3 reads TGTGCCAGCTCTTACAGGGAGTCTCTCGATGGCTACACCTTC. The chain has TRBV18 and TRBJ1-2, with D perhaps TRBD1 (6 bases). The germline V gene encodes CDR1 KGHSH and CDR2 LQKENI. V was cut by 6 bases and J by 6 bases, with 17 bases left in between. This CDR3 is built from 14 residues.

This clonotype was recorded many times. This chain uses TRBV27 with TRBJ2-3; 7 bases are shared with TRBD1. The CDR3 sequence is 15 residues long. Germline assignment: CDR1 MNHEY and CDR2 SMNVEV (reference sequence). V lost 6 bases, J lost 4 bases, and 10 bases stayed unmatched. The CDR3 DNA reads TGTGCCAGCAGCATTTCCGACAGGGTGGCAGATACGCAGTATTTT. It specifies CASSISDRVADTQYF.

This clonotype showed up many times. The rearrangement links TRBV9 to TRBJ2-1, with 7 bases lining up with TRBD2. The CDR3 sequence is 16 residues long. Germline assignment: CDR1 SGDLS and CDR2 YYNGEE. Unmatched junction bases numbered 4, after V lost 0 bases and J lost 1 base. The CDR3 DNA reads as TGTGCCAGCAGCGTAGCTCGGGGGGAGTCCTACAATGAGCAGTTCTTC. Amino acids: CASSVARGESYNEQFF.

This clonotype came up a few times. The rearrangement joins TRBV20-1 to TRBJ2-3; 9 bases align to TRBD1. V dropped 6 bases and J dropped 6; count of bases not matched to a gene: 10. Germline CDR1 reads DFQATT; CDR2 reads SNEGSKA (reference sequence). The CDR3 extends over 14 amino acids. The CDR3 DNA sequence: TGCAGTGCGCACCCTCCCGGGACAGGGGATACGCAGTATTTT. Translation: CSAHPPGTGDTQYF.

This clonotype was seen at least ten times. The chain links TRBV28 to TRBJ2-3; 9 bases map to TRBD2. The CDR3 spans 15 residues. J lost 5 bases, V lost 2 bases, and 5 bases had no gene match. Germline values: CDR1 MDHEN, CDR2 SYDVKM. CDR3: CASSLGGRAQDTQYF. CDR3 nucleotides: TGTGCCAGCAGTTTAGGCGGGAGGGCCCAAGATACGCAGTATTTT.

This clonotype was counted many times. V is TRBV6-2 or TRBV6-3 and J is TRBJ2-4; D may match TRBD1 or TRBD2 (5 bases each). The V gene's germline CDR1 is MNHEY and CDR2 SVGEGT. The CDR3 contains 15 residues. V was pared by 0 bases and J by 6 bases, with 12 bases between. The DNA for the CDR3 is TGTGCCAGCAGTTACTCGGGGGATCGGGCAAACATTCAGTACTTC. Protein sequence: CASSYSGDRANIQYF.

In this sample, this clonotype turned up a few times. This chain connects TRBV7-2 to TRBJ1-3; D possibly corresponds to TRBD1 (5 bases). Trimming cost V 5 bases and J 3 bases, with 11 bases left between them. The CDR3 loop spans 14 amino acids. CDR1 SGHTA and CDR2 FQGNSA come from the germline V gene. The CDR3 region is CASSKWGGGNTIYF. In DNA form, the CDR3 reads TGTGCCAGCAGCAAATGGGGCGGTGGAAACACCATATATTTT.

There are many counts of this clonotype. The chain combines TRBV10-3 with TRBJ1-1, with D perhaps TRBD1 (5 bases). Trimming removed 4 bases at V and 5 bases at J, with 11 bases between. The CDR3 extends over 13 amino acids. Germline CDR1 is ENHRY and CDR2 is SYGVKD. The CDR3 bases are TGTGCCATCAGTGGTCCCAGGGAGACTGAAGCTTTCTTT. The encoded protein is CAISGPRETEAFF.

The table lists this clonotype with many counts. This chain uses TRBV19 with TRBJ1-1; 7 nucleotides match TRBD1. V lost 4 bases and J lost 3; bases outside the gene matches: 8. Germline assignment: CDR1 LNHDA and CDR2 SQIVND (reference sequence). This CDR3 spans 15 amino acids. CDR3 region: CASSTLRTGDTEAFF. CDR3 nucleotide sequence: TGTGCCAGTAGTACCCTAAGGACAGGAGACACTGAAGCTTTCTTT.

This clonotype was seen repeatedly, ten times or more. The chain carries TRBV9 and TRBJ2-1, with D possibly being TRBD1 or TRBD2 (5 bases each). The CDR3 totals 14 residues. Germline values: CDR1 SGDLS, CDR2 YYNGEE. Trimming cost V 3 bases and J 10 bases, with 17 bases left between them. The CDR3 region has the DNA TGTGCCAGCAGCGCTTCCGGGACCCTTAGCGAGCAGTTCTTC. As protein: CASSASGTLSEQFF.

This clonotype has at least ten counts. The gene calls are TRBV7-6 and TRBJ2-2; 7 nucleotides line up with TRBD1. The CDR3 has 15 residues. Germline assignment: CDR1 SGHVS and CDR2 FNYEAQ. Trimming at V came to 5 bases and at J to 4 bases, leaving 7 bases not matched to a gene. The CDR3 reads CASSPNRGSTGELFF. The CDR3 DNA reads TGTGCCAGCAGCCCAAACAGGGGAAGCACCGGGGAGCTGTTTTTT. The whole variable domain, remainder taken from reference TRBV7-6 and TRBJ2-2, is GAGVSQSPRYKVTKRGQDVALRCDPISGHVSLYWYRQALGQGPEFLTYFNYEAQQDKSGLPNDRFSAERPEGSISTLTIQRTEQRDSAMYRCASSPNRGSTGELFFGEGSRLTVL.

This chain joins TRBV20-1 and TRBJ2-5; perhaps TRBD2 as D (6 bases). The V and J ends lost 3 bases and 5 bases respectively, with 16 bases between them. This CDR3 has 14 residues. Per germline, CDR1 DFQATT and CDR2 SNEGSKA (reference sequence). The CDR3 DNA reads as TGCAGTGCTAGTCGGCTAGCGTCAGTTGAGACCCAGTACTTC. Its protein is CSASRLASVETQYF.

This chain connects TRBV6-1 to TRBJ2-7; D is unresolved. CDR3 length equals 13 residues. The ends were cut back, 4 bases at V and 3 bases at J, with 10 bases in the middle. Germline CDR1 is MNHNS and CDR2 is SASEGT. CDR3 sequence (DNA): TGTGCCAGCAGTGGTTTCCAGAACTACGAGCAGTACTTC. Translation: CASSGFQNYEQYF.

The J gene is TRBJ2-5, the V gene TRBV6-2 or TRBV6-3; D unresolved. The CDR3 has 14 amino acids. V lost 2 bases to trimming and J lost 2 bases, with 9 bases between them. Germline V CDR1 and CDR2: MNHEY, SVGEGT. The chain's CDR3 is CASSYVASQETQYF. Written as DNA, the CDR3 is TGTGCCAGCAGTTACGTGGCATCTCAAGAGACCCAGTACTTC.

The V gene is TRBV19, the J gene TRBJ2-1, with 10 bases aligning to TRBD2. The J segment lost 6 bases and the V segment lost 5 bases, leaving 7 bases of the junction unmatched. Germline V gene lookup returns CDR1 LNHDA and CDR2 SQIVND (reference sequence). The length of the CDR3 is 15 residues. The CDR3 spells CASSFSGGPGNEQFF. DNA for the CDR3: TGTGCCAGTAGTTTTAGCGGGGGGCCGGGCAATGAGCAGTTCTTC.

This clonotype showed up many times. The chain couples TRBV2 to TRBJ1-5; D is undetermined. The CDR3 is 18 amino acids. Trimming stripped 3 bases from V and 6 bases from J, with 24 bases between. Per germline, CDR1 SNHLY and CDR2 FYNNEI. Here the CDR3 DNA reads TGTGCCAGCAGTGACAGTATGGCAGGCCCGATCTCAGGTCAGCCCCAGCATTTT. This gives the protein CASSDSMAGPISGQPQHF.

This clonotype was counted at least ten times. J is TRBJ1-5 and V is TRBV6-1; possibly TRBD1 for D (5 bases). CDR1 is MNHNS, CDR2 SASEGT, per germline. This CDR3 contains 16 residues. Trimming shortened V by 6 bases and J by 0 bases, and 15 bases separated the two germline ends. CDR3 nucleotides: TGTGCCAGCAGCCCCTACGGGACGGGTAGCAATCAGCCCCAGCATTTT. Translating gives CASSPYGTGSNQPQHF.

This clonotype was seen only a few times. The CDR3 here is CASSLEVRSIRGTQYF. The CDR3 DNA reads TGTGCCAGCAGCTTAGAGGTTCGCTCGATCCGAGGTACGCAGTATTTT. The chain joins TRBV7-6 to TRBJ2-3; D is uncertain. This CDR3 has 16 residues. V was shortened by 1 base and J by 8 bases, with 19 bases between the two germline ends. Germline CDR1 and CDR2: SGHVS and FNYEAQ.

Comment on this clonotype: Being one base from a much bigger clone, this may be a read error. Since the CDR3 does not end with the conserved phenylalanine or tryptophan, this likely comes from a read error. The chain links TRBV20-1 to TRBJ1-2; D gene ambiguous. The germline CDR1 and CDR2 sequences are DFQATT and SNEGSKA (reference sequence). Deletions cut 5 bases from V and 2 bases from J, with 12 bases between. The CDR3 is 13 residues long. The CDR3 bases are TGCAGTGCTCCCAGCGAGGAGAACTATGGCTACACCCTC. It translates to CSAPSEENYGYTL.

The sample holds many counts of this clonotype. The genes are TRBV18 and TRBJ2-3; TRBD2 aligns across 8 bases. In germline, CDR1 is KGHSH, CDR2 LQKENI. There are 14 residues in the CDR3. The ends lost 0 bases at V and 7 bases at J; junction bases unmatched: 3. The CDR3, as DNA: TGTGCCAGCTCACCACCTAGCGGGGTTAATACGCAGTATTTT. This codes for CASSPPSGVNTQYF.

This clonotype has at least ten counts. The chain links TRBV6-1 to TRBJ2-2; weak D call: TRBD2 (5 bases). CDR3 size: 14 residues. Germline V gives CDR1 MNHNS, CDR2 SASEGT. Between the trimmed V and J ends, which lost 6 bases and 4 bases, there was a span of 12 bases. The CDR3 spells CASRKKGSTGELFF. In nucleotides, the CDR3 is TGTGCCAGCAGGAAGAAAGGGAGCACCGGGGAGCTGTTTTTT.

This clonotype was recorded a few times. The rearrangement links TRBV6-1 to TRBJ1-5, with D uncertain. This CDR3 spans 13 amino acids. Germline V gene sequence: CDR1 MNHNS, CDR2 SASEGT. V lost 2 bases and J 4 bases, leaving 6 bases between the germline ends. CDR3 sequence reads: CASSETVNQPQHF. The CDR3 coding sequence is TGTGCCAGCAGTGAAACGGTGAATCAGCCCCAGCATTTT.

On this clonotype itself: It differs at one base from a far larger clone, so likely a read error. CDR3 bases: TGCAGCGTCCCAGATCGGCTAGCGGGAGACGTGAATGGGCAGTTCTTC. Protein sequence: CSVPDRLAGDVNGQFF. The chain links TRBV29-1 to TRBJ2-5; TRBD2 agrees at 10 bases. The tail of the sequence fits TRBJ2-1 better, so the J call may be wrong. CDR3 length: 16 amino acids. CDR1 is SQVTM, CDR2 ANQGSEA, per germline.